One and the same sample provided the 22 T cell receptor beta chains below, sequenced in a study of blood T cell repertoires in COVID-19. The protocol was immunoSEQ multiplex PCR, while the TCRdb copy is restricted to in-frame clones and leaves out a portion. The sample shows 200,000 to 300,000 clones, 86% of them seen only once. The sequenced sample consisted of peripheral blood. The receptors were gathered from a man aged 40-49 years who had recovered from COVID-19.

The genes are TRBV11-3 and TRBJ2-5, with a weak D call TRBD2 (5 bases). Trimming took 4 bases from V and 0 from J, leaving 9 bases between them. Germline V CDR1 and CDR2: SGHNT, YENEEA. The CDR3 is 14 amino acids. In nucleotides, the CDR3 is TGTGCCAGCAGCTCGGGGTCAGACCAAGAGACCCAGTACTTC. Residues: CASSSGSDQETQYF.

This clone was picked up a small number of times. This same CDR3 is encoded by further DNA sequences in the sample. This sequence joins TRBV6-5 and TRBJ2-7; maybe TRBD1 (6 bases). The germline CDR1 and CDR2 sequences are MNHEY and SVGAGI. The CDR3 runs to 14 residues. Trimming left V 0 bases short and J 0 bases short, with 6 bases between. CDR3 amino acids: CASSYSGASYEQYF. CDR3 bases: TGTGCCAGCAGTTACTCGGGGGCCTCCTACGAGCAGTACTTC.

V and J are TRBV2 and TRBJ1-1, with 9 bases aligning to TRBD1. The CDR3 is made up of 13 amino acids. V shed 5 bases and J 8 bases; nucleotides not matched to a gene: 6. CDR1 is SNHLY and CDR2 is FYNNEI in the germline V gene. This CDR3 is CASSLWTGVEAFF. The CDR3 region has the DNA TGTGCCAGCAGTCTTTGGACAGGGGTAGAAGCTTTCTTT.

The chain links TRBV5-1 to TRBJ2-7; TRBD1 is a possible D gene (6 bases). Germline values: CDR1 SGHRS, CDR2 YFSETQ. The CDR3 extends over 15 amino acids. Trimming removed 3 bases at V and 8 bases at J, with 21 bases between. The CDR3 reads CASSSFRGSVGKQYF. CDR3 bases: TGCGCCAGCAGCTCTTTCAGGGGTTCGGTTGGAAAGCAGTACTTC. Full variable domain (outside the CDR3, taken from reference TRBV5-1 and TRBJ2-7): KAGVTQTPRYLIKTRGQQVTLSCSPISGHRSVSWYQQTPGQGLQFLFEYFSETQRNKGNFPGRFSGRQFSNSRSEMNVSTLELGDSALYLCASSSFRGSVGKQYFGPGTRLTVT.

J is TRBJ2-3 and V is TRBV21-1; the table's D call of TRBD1 was not tested on the DNA. TRBV21-1 is flagged as a pseudogene. The CDR3 is 12 amino acids. CDR3 nucleotide sequence: TGTGCCAGCAGTCAGTGCACAGATACGCAGTATTTT. The encoded protein is CASSQCTDTQYF.

The chain recombines TRBV3-1 (or the pseudogene TRBV3-2) with TRBJ2-2; the D is unclear. This CDR3 has 16 residues. Germline CDR1 and CDR2: LGHDT and YNNKEL (reference sequence). The V end lost 4 bases, the J end lost 4 bases, and 16 bases lay between the germline ends. The CDR3, as DNA: TGTGCCAGCAGCCGAGATGAGGTCGGCGGCACCGGGGAGCTGTTTTTT. This sequence encodes CASSRDEVGGTGELFF.

V usage is TRBV18 and J usage is TRBJ2-4; D not certain. V was cut by 0 bases and J by 4 bases, with 7 bases left in between. From germline, CDR1 is KGHSH and CDR2 LQKENI. The CDR3 is 14 residues long. The CDR3: CASSPPAGKNIQYF. The CDR3 DNA reads TGTGCCAGCTCACCACCGGCAGGAAAAAACATTCAGTACTTC.

The count of this clone is one. This chain uses TRBV29-1 with TRBJ1-2; D ambiguous. The germline gives CDR1 SQVTM, CDR2 ANQGSEA. This CDR3 contains 11 residues. Deletions cut 2 bases from V and 7 bases from J, with 8 bases between. The CDR3 region is CSVELRVGYTF. CDR3 coding DNA: TGCAGCGTTGAATTGCGGGTTGGCTACACCTTC. Using reference TRBV29-1 and TRBJ1-2 for the parts outside the CDR3, the full variable domain is SAVISQKPSRDICQRGTSLTIQCQVDSQVTMMFWYRQQPGQSLTLIATANQGSEATYESGFVIDKFPISRPNLTFSTLTVSNMSPEDSSIYLCSVELRVGYTFGSGTRLTVV.

J is TRBJ1-6 and V is TRBV6-5; D might be TRBD1 (5 bases). CDR1 and CDR2 from the germline V gene are MNHEY and SVGAGI. This CDR3 spans 12 amino acids. V was cut by 2 bases and J by 13 bases, with 9 bases left in between. CDR3 in amino acids: CASSYGGAPLHF. DNA for the CDR3: TGTGCCAGCAGTTACGGCGGGGCGCCCCTCCACTTT.

J is TRBJ2-7 and V is TRBV20-1; 8 bases fit TRBD2. Germline V gives CDR1 DFQATT, CDR2 SNEGSKA (reference sequence). The CDR3 is 15 amino acids. The trim removed 3 bases at V and 1 base at J, leaving 8 bases unmatched. This chain's CDR3 is CSASLASGWSYEQYF. DNA for the CDR3: TGCAGTGCTAGTCTCGCTAGCGGGTGGTCCTACGAGCAGTACTTC.

This clone was counted only a few times. CDR3 bases: TGTGCCAGCACGCTACTGGGGGGGTCGAGCTATGGCTACACCTTC. Protein sequence: CASTLLGGSSYGYTF. The rearrangement links TRBV7-9 to TRBJ1-2, with D possibly matching TRBD1 (5 bases). V was cut by 7 bases and J by 4 bases, with 19 bases left in between. The germline CDR1 and CDR2 sequences are SEHNR and FQNEAQ (reference sequence). The CDR3 length is 15 residues.

The chain recombines TRBV7-8 with TRBJ1-6, with D unresolved. The germline V gene has CDR1 SGHVS and CDR2 FQNEAQ. With 5 bases removed from V and 6 bases from J, the gap between germline ends came to 11 bases. There are 14 residues in the CDR3. The CDR3 DNA is TGTGCCAGCAGCCTTGGACGGGGTAATTCACCCCTCCACTTT. It translates to CASSLGRGNSPLHF.

The chain uses TRBV11-3 and TRBJ2-1; D might be TRBD2 (6 bases). Germline CDR1 reads SGHNT; CDR2 reads YENEEA. Trimming removed 5 bases at V and 5 bases at J, with 22 bases between. The CDR3 has 17 residues. The CDR3 DNA reads TGTGCCAGCAGCCCTCGACTCGGATGGGGGGAGCACAATGAGCAGTTCTTC. Its protein is CASSPRLGWGEHNEQFF.

V is TRBV5-5 and J is TRBJ2-5; tentatively, D is TRBD2 (6 bases). V was clipped by 0 bases and J by 0 bases, with 9 bases between them. This CDR3 region has 15 residues. From germline, CDR1 is SGHKS and CDR2 YYEKEE (reference sequence). Written as DNA, the CDR3 is TGTGCCAGCAGCTTGGGACTAGAGTACCAAGAGACCCAGTACTTC. It translates to CASSLGLEYQETQYF.

V gene TRBV5-1 combines with J gene TRBJ1-3; a possible D gene is TRBD1 (6 bases). Germline V gives CDR1 SGHRS, CDR2 YFSETQ. The CDR3 contains 16 residues. Trimming left V 4 bases short and J 0 bases short, with 14 bases between. The chain's CDR3 is CASSRLDSSSGNTIYF. The CDR3, as DNA: TGCGCCAGCAGCCGACTGGACAGTTCCTCTGGAAACACCATATATTTT.

The rearrangement joins TRBV6-5 to TRBJ2-7, with 10 nucleotides matching TRBD2. The CDR3 is 14 amino acids. Germline assignment: CDR1 MNHEY and CDR2 SVGAGI. With 6 bases clipped from V and 5 bases from J, the junction kept 7 bases outside the gene matches. CDR3 amino acids: CASRPSGRSNEQYF. The CDR3 DNA reads TGTGCCAGCAGACCTAGCGGGAGATCGAACGAGCAGTACTTC.

The chain joins TRBV19 to TRBJ2-2, with D unclear. The CDR3 spans 15 residues. Trimming stripped 1 base from V and 0 bases from J, with 6 bases between. CDR1 is LNHDA and CDR2 is SQIVND in the germline V gene (reference sequence). The CDR3 reads CASSIGGTNTGELFF. CDR3 bases: TGTGCCAGTAGTATAGGTGGCACGAACACCGGGGAGCTGTTTTTT.

The chain has TRBV7-9 and TRBJ2-2; 11 bases map to TRBD2. The CDR3 runs 16 residues. V lost 4 bases, J lost 4 bases, and 5 bases stayed unmatched. Germline V gives CDR1 SEHNR, CDR2 FQNEAQ (reference sequence). The DNA of the CDR3 is TGTGCCAGCAGCTGGGGACTAGCGGCGGCCACCGGGGAGCTGTTTTTT. Amino acid sequence: CASSWGLAAATGELFF.

This chain connects TRBV5-6 to TRBJ2-5, with a weak D call TRBD1 (5 bases). The CDR3 sequence is 15 residues long. The V gene lost 4 bases and the J gene lost 5 bases, with 18 bases spanning the gap. Per germline, CDR1 SGHDT and CDR2 YYEEEE. CDR3 residues: CASSRGYDREETQYF. The CDR3 DNA follows: TGTGCCAGCAGCCGTGGGTACGACAGAGAGGAGACCCAGTACTTC.

The gene calls are TRBV19 and TRBJ2-3, with D perhaps matching TRBD2 (6 bases). The ends were cut back, 1 base at V and 1 base at J, with 12 bases in the middle. This CDR3 has 16 residues. Germline V gene lookup returns CDR1 LNHDA and CDR2 SQIVND (reference sequence). CDR3 DNA sequence: TGTGCCAGTAGTATAGTTGGAGGGCCAGGCACAGATACGCAGTATTTT. Amino acids: CASSIVGGPGTDTQYF.

The rearrangement joins TRBV27 to TRBJ1-2; D is unresolved. Deletions cut 6 bases from V and 0 bases from J, with 11 bases between. Germline values: CDR1 MNHEY, CDR2 SMNVEV (reference sequence). CDR3 length equals 14 residues. The CDR3 protein is CASRRHLANYGYTF. As DNA, the CDR3 is TGTGCCAGCAGGCGACATTTAGCTAACTATGGCTACACCTTC.

V is TRBV9 and J is TRBJ2-2; the match to TRBD2 covers 7 bases. Per the germline V gene, CDR1 is SGDLS and CDR2 is YYNGEE. This CDR3 is built from 15 residues. The V and J ends lost 3 bases and 6 bases, in that order; junction bases with no gene match: 8. This chain's CDR3 is CASSAQAGWAGELFF. The CDR3 DNA follows: TGTGCCAGCAGCGCCCAAGCGGGGTGGGCCGGGGAGCTGTTTTTT.